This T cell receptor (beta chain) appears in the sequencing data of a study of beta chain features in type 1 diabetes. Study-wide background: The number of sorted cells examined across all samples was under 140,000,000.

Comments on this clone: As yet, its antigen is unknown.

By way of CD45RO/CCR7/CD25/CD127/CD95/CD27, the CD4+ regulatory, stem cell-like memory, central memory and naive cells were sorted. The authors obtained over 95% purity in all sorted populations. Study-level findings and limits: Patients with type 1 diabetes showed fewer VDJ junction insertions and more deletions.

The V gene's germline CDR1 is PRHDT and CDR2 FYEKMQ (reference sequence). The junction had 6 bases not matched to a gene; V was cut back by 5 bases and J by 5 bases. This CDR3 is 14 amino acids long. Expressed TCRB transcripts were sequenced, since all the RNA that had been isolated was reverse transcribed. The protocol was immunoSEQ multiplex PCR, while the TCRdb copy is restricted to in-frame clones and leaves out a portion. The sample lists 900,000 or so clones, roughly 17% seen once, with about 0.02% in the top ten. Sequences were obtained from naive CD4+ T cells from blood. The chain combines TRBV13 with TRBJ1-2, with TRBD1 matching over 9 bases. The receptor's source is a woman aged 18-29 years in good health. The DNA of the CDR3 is TGTGCCAGCAGCCCGGGACAGGGATGGTATGGCTACACCTTC. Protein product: CASSPGQGWYGYTF.